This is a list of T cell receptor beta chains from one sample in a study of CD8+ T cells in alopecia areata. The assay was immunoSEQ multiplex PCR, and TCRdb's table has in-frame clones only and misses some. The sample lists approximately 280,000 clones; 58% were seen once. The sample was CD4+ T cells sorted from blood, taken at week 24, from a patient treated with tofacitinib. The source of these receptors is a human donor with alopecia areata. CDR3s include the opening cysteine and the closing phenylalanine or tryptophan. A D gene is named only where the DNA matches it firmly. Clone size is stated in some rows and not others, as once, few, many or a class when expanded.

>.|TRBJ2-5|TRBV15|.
CATSRDSGTQVTQYF
TGTGCCACCAGCAGAGATTCTGGGACCCAAGTGACCCAGTACTTC
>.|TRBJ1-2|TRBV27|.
CASPWMGYTF
TGTGCCAGTCCATGGATGGGCTACACCTTC
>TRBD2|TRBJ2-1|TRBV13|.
CASSPMTSKNEQFF
TGTGCCAGCAGCCCAATGACTAGCAAGAATGAGCAGTTCTTC
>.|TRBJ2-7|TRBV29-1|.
CSVERQGNGEQYF
TGCAGCGTTGAACGCCAGGGGAACGGGGAGCAGTACTTC
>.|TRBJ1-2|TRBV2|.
CASSERTNYGYTF
TGTGCCAGCAGTGAAAGGACTAACTATGGCTACACCTTC
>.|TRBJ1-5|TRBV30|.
CAWKDTNNQPQHF
TGTGCCTGGAAAGACACCAACAATCAGCCCCAGCATTTT
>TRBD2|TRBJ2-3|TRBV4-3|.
CASSPSVAGGTTDTQYF
TGCGCCAGCAGTCCCAGTGTAGCGGGGGGTACCACAGATACGCAGTATTTT
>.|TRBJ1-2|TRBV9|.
CASSVAGNQDYGYTF
TGTGCCAGCAGCGTAGCGGGCAATCAGGACTATGGCTACACCTTC
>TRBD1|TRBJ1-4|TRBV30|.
CAWSQTGEKLFF
TGTGCCTGGAGTCAGACAGGGGAAAAACTGTTTTTT
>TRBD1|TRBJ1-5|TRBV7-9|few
CASSPSTGVGQPQHF
TGTGCCAGCAGCCCTTCGACAGGGGTGGGTCAGCCCCAGCATTTT
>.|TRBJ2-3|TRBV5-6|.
CASSSRGLGGTDTQYF
TGTGCCAGCAGCTCCCGGGGGCTAGGTGGTACAGATACGCAGTATTTT
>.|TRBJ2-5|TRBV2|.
CASSGLGLETQYF
TGTGCCAGCAGTGGTCTAGGTCTCGAGACCCAGTACTTC
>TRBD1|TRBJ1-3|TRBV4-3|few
CASSRGTGPNTIYF
TGCGCCAGCAGCCGAGGGACAGGCCCGAACACCATATATTTT
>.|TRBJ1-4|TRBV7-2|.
CASSLTRRGTNEKLFF
TGTGCCAGCAGCTTGACTAGACGGGGGACTAATGAAAAACTGTTTTTT
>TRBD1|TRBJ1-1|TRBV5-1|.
CASSYAGGEAFF
TGCGCCAGCAGCTATGCAGGGGGCGAAGCTTTCTTT
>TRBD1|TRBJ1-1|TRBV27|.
CASSPKTGAVLNTEAFF
TGTGCCAGCAGCCCCAAGACAGGGGCCGTCCTTAACACTGAAGCTTTCTTT
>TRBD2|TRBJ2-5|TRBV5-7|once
CASSLEDPGGPGKTQYF
TGTGCCAGCAGCTTGGAGGATCCGGGGGGGCCTGGAAAGACCCAGTACTTC
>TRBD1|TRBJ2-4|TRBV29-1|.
CSAGTGGAKNIQYF
TGCAGCGCTGGGACAGGGGGGGCCAAAAACATTCAGTACTTC
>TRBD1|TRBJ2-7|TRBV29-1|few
CSASGTGGYEQYF
TGCAGCGCCTCCGGGACAGGGGGCTACGAGCAGTACTTC
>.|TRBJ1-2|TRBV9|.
CASRASDRFYGYTF
TGTGCCAGCAGGGCCTCGGACAGATTCTATGGCTACACCTTC
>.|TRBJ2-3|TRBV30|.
CAWSVWADTQYF
TGTGCCTGGAGTGTATGGGCAGATACGCAGTATTTT
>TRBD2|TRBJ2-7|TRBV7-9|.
CASSDSSGPYEQYF
TGTGCCAGCAGCGATTCTAGCGGACCCTACGAGCAGTACTTC
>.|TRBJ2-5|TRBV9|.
CASSVRGEYQETQYF
TGTGCCAGCAGCGTAAGAGGGGAGTACCAAGAGACCCAGTACTTC
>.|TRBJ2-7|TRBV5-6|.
CASSADRRGSYEQYF
TGTGCCAGCAGCGCCGACAGGAGGGGCTCCTACGAGCAGTACTTC
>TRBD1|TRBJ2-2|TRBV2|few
CASRGQGNTGELFF
TGTGCCAGCAGGGGACAGGGGAATACCGGGGAGCTGTTTTTT
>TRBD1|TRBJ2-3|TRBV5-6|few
CASSFSLTGTRTDTQYF
TGTGCCAGCAGCTTTTCGCTGACAGGGACCCGCACAGATACGCAGTATTTT
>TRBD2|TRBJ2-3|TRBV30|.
CAGQRGSTDTQYF
TGTGCCGGCCAGCGGGGAAGCACAGATACGCAGTATTTT
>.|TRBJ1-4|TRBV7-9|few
CASSPYRATNEKLFF
TGTGCCAGCAGCCCTTACAGGGCAACTAATGAAAAACTGTTTTTT
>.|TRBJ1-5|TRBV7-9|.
CASSVGANQPQHF
TGTGCCAGCAGCGTAGGAGCCAATCAGCCCCAGCATTTT
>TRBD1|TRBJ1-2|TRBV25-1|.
CASSEGDRVSRGYTF
TGTGCCAGCAGTGAGGGGGACAGGGTATCGCGGGGCTACACCTTC
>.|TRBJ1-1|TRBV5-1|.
CASSLNRDNTEAFF
TGCGCCAGCAGCTTGAACAGGGACAACACTGAAGCTTTCTTT
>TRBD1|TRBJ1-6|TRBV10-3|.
CAISGTGTNSPLHF
TGTGCCATCAGTGGGACAGGGACTAATTCACCCCTCCACTTT
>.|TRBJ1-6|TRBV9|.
CASSVGAWRYNSPLHF
TGTGCCAGCAGCGTAGGAGCCTGGCGGTATAATTCACCCCTCCACTTT
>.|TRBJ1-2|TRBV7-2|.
CASSLNPVSNYGYTF
TGTGCCAGCAGCTTAAACCCTGTCTCTAACTATGGCTACACCTTC
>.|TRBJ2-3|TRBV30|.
CAWSRLGPDTQYF
TGTGCCTGGTCAAGACTGGGGCCAGATACGCAGTATTTT
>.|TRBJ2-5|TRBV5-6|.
CASISRKGGSQETQYF
TGTGCCAGCATCTCGCGCAAGGGGGGAAGCCAAGAGACCCAGTACTTC
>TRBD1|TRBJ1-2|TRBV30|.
CAWSVTGNYGYTF
TGTGCCTGGAGCGTGACAGGGAACTATGGCTACACCTTC
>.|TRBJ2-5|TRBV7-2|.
CASSFAGSSETQYF
TGTGCCAGCAGTTTCGCCGGGAGCTCGGAGACCCAGTACTTC
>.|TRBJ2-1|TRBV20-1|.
CSARDYNEQFF
TGCAGTGCTAGAGACTACAATGAGCAGTTCTTC
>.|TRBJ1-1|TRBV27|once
CASSFHGGPTEAFF
TGTGCCAGCAGTTTTCACGGGGGCCCCACTGAAGCTTTCTTT
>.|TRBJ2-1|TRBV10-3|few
CAISESNRNYNEQFF
TGTGCCATCAGTGAGTCGAACAGGAACTACAATGAGCAGTTCTTC
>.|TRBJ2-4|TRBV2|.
CASTRSERGRVHF
TGTGCCAGCACTCGCTCGGAACGGGGTAGGGTGCACTTC
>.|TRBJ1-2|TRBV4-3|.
CASSQVGETNYGYTF
TGCGCCAGCAGCCAAGTCGGGGAGACTAACTATGGCTACACCTTC
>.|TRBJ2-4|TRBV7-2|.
CASSFTGNIQYF
TGTGCCAGCAGCTTCACAGGGAACATTCAGTACTTC
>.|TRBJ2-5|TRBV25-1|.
CASSETRLEQETQYF
TGTGCCAGCAGTGAAACTCGACTAGAGCAAGAGACCCAGTACTTC
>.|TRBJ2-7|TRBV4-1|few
CASSQDATSVQYEQYF
TGCGCCAGCAGCCAAGATGCCACATCAGTTCAATACGAGCAGTACTTC
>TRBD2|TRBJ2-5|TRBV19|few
CATSGGAKETQYF
TGTGCCACCAGCGGGGGGGCAAAAGAGACCCAGTACTTC
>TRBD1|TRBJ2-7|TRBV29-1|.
CSARGQFYEQYF
TGCAGCGCGAGGGGACAGTTCTACGAGCAGTACTTC
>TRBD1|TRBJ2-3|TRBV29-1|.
CSVGTGRTDTQYF
TGCAGCGTTGGGACAGGCCGCACAGATACGCAGTATTTT
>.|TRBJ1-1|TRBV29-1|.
CSVRLTGTEAFF
TGCAGCGTTAGACTAACAGGGACTGAAGCTTTCTTT
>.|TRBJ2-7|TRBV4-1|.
CASSQLELGPRREQYF
TGCGCCAGCAGCCAACTCGAATTAGGGCCGCGGCGGGAGCAGTACTTC
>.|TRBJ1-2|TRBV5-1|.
CASSDGTYGYTF
TGCGCCAGCAGCGACGGTACCTATGGCTACACCTTC
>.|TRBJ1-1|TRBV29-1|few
CSVRSPHQAFF
TGCAGCGTTAGGTCACCTCATCAAGCTTTCTTT
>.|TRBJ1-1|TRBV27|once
CASSNQGNAEAFF
TGTGCCAGCAGTAACCAGGGTAACGCTGAAGCTTTCTTT
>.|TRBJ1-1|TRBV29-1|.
CSVEDRMNTEAFF
TGCAGCGTTGAAGATCGGATGAACACTGAAGCTTTCTTT